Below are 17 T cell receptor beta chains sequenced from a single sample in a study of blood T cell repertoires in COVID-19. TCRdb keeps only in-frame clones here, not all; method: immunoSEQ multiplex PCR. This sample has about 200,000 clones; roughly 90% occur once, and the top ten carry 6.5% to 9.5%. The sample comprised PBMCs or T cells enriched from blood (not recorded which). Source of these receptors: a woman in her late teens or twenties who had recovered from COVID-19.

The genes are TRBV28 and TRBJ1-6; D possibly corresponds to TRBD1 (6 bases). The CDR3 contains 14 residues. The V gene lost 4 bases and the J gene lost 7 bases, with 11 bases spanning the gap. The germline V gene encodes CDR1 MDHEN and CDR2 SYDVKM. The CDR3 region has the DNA TGTGCCAGCAGTTACAGGGCTCTCAATTCACCCCTCCACTTT. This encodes CASSYRALNSPLHF.

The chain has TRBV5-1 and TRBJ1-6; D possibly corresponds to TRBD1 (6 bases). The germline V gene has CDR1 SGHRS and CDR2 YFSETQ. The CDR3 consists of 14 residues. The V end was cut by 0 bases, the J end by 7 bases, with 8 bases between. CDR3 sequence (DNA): TGCGCCAGCAGCTTGGCAGACAGGAATTCACCCCTCCACTTT. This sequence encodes CASSLADRNSPLHF.

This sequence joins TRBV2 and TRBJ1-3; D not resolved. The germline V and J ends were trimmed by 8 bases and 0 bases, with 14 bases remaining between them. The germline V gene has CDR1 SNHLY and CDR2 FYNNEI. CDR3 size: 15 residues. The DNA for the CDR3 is TGTGCCAGCCGCCTGGGTCAGGACTCTGGAAACACCATATATTTT. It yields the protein CASRLGQDSGNTIYF.

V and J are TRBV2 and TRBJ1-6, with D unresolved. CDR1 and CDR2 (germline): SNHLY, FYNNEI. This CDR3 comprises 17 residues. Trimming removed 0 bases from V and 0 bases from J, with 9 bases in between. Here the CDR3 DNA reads TGTGCCAGCAGTGAAGCGCGGGAGTTCTCCTATAATTCACCCCTCCACTTT. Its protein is CASSEAREFSYNSPLHF.

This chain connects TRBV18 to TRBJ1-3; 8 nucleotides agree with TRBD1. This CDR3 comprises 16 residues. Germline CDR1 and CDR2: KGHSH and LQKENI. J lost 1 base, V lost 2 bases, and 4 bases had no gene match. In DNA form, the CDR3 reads TGTGCCAGCTCACCATCGAGGACAGGGTCTGGAAACACCATATATTTT. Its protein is CASSPSRTGSGNTIYF.

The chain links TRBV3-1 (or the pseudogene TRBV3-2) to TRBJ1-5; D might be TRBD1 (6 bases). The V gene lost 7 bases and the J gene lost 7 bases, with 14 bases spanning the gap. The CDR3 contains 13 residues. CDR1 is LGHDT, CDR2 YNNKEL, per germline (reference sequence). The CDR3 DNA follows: TGTGCCAGCACCGGGGGGGGCGGGCAGCCCCAGCATTTT. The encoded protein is CASTGGGGQPQHF.

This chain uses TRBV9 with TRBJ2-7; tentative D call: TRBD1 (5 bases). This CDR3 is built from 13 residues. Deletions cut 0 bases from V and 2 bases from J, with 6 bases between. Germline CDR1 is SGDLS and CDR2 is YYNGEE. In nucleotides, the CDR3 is TGTGCCAGCAGCGTAGGACAGACCTACGAGCAGTACTTC. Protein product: CASSVGQTYEQYF. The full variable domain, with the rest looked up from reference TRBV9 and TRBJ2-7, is DSGVTQTPKHLITATGQRVTLRCSPRSGDLSVYWYQQSLDQGLQFLIQYYNGEERAKGNILERFSAQQFPDLHSELNLSSLELGDSALYFCASSVGQTYEQYFGPGTRLTVT.

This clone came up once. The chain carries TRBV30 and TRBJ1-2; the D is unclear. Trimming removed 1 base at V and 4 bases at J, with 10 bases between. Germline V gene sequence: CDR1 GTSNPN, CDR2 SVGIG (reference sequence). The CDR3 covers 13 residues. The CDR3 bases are TGTGCCTGGAGTGCCCGTGTCTTCTATGGCTACACCTTC. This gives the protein CAWSARVFYGYTF.

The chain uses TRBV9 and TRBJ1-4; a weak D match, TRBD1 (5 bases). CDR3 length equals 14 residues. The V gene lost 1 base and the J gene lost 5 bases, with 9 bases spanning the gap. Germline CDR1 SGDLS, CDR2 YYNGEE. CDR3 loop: CASSVSTGNEKLFF. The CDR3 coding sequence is TGTGCCAGCAGCGTATCAACAGGAAATGAAAAACTGTTTTTT.

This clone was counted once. DNA for the CDR3: TGCGCCAGCAGCCAAGACGGGACAGGGAATGAGCAGTTCTTC. It encodes CASSQDGTGNEQFF. The chain uses TRBV4-1 and TRBJ2-1; 9 bases fit TRBD1. Germline values: CDR1 MGHRA, CDR2 YSYEKL. The V and J ends lost 0 bases and 7 bases, in that order; junction bases with no gene match: 1. This CDR3 is 14 amino acids long.

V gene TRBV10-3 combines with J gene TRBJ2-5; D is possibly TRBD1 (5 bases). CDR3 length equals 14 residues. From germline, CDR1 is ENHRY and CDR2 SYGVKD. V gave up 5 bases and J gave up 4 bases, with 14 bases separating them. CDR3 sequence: CAISPGDRGETQYF. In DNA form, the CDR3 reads TGTGCCATCAGTCCCGGTGATAGGGGAGAGACCCAGTACTTC.

The DNA of the CDR3 is TGCGCCAGCAGCTTGGGGGCGACAGGGTCGGCCACTGAAGCTTTCTTT. Amino acid sequence: CASSLGATGSATEAFF. J is TRBJ1-1 and V is TRBV5-1, with 7 bases matching TRBD1. J lost 4 bases, V lost 0 bases, and 9 bases had no gene match. The germline gives CDR1 SGHRS, CDR2 YFSETQ. CDR3 length: 16 amino acids.

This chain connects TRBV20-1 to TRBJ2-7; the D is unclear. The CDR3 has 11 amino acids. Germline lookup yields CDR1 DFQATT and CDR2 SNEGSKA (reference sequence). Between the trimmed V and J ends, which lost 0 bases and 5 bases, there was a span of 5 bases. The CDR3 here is CSARDQNEQYF. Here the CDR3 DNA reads TGCAGTGCTAGAGATCAGAACGAGCAGTACTTC.

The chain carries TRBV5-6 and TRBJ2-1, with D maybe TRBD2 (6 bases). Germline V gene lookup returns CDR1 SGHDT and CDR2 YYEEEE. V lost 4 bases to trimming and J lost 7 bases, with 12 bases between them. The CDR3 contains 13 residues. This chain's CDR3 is CASSRDSWNEQFF. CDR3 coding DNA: TGTGCCAGCAGCAGGGACTCCTGGAATGAGCAGTTCTTC.

Written as DNA, the CDR3 is TGTGCCAGCAGTTTTGGCGGGGGTTATGGCTACACCTTC. Protein: CASSFGGGYGYTF. The V gene is TRBV27, the J gene TRBJ1-2; tentative D call: TRBD1 (5 bases). This CDR3 has 13 residues. Germline V lookup: CDR1 MNHEY, CDR2 SMNVEV (reference sequence). V was pared by 3 bases and J by 5 bases, with 10 bases between.

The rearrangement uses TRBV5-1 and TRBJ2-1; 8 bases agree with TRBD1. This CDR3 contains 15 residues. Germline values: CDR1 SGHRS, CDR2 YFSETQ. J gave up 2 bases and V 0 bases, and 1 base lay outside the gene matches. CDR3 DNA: TGCGCCAGCAGCTTGGAACAGGGGGCCTACAATGAGCAGTTCTTC. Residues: CASSLEQGAYNEQFF. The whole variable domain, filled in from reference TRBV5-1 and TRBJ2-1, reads KAGVTQTPRYLIKTRGQQVTLSCSPISGHRSVSWYQQTPGQGLQFLFEYFSETQRNKGNFPGRFSGRQFSNSRSEMNVSTLELGDSALYLCASSLEQGAYNEQFFGPGTRLTVL.

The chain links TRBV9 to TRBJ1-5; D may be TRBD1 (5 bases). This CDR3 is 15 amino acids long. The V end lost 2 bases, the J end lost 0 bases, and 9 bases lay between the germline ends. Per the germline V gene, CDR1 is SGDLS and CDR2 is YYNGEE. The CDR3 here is CASSVRTNSNQPQHF. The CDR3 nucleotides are TGTGCCAGCAGCGTTAGGACAAATAGCAATCAGCCCCAGCATTTT.